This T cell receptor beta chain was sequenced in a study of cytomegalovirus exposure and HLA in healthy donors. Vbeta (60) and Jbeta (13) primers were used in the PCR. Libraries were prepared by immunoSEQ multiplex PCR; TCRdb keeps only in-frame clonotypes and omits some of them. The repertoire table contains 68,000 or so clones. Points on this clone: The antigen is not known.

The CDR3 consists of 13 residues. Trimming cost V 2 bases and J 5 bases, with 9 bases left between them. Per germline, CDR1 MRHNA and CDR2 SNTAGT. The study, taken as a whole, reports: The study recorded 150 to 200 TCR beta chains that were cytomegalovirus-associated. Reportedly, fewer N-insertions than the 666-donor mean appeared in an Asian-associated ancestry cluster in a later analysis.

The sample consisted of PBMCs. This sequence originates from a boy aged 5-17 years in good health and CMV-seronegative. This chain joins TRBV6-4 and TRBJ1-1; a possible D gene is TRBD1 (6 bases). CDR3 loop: CASSDTGQTEAFF. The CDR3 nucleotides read TGTGCCAGCAGTGACACAGGGCAGACTGAAGCTTTCTTT.